Presented here are 14 T cell receptor beta chains from one specimen sequenced in a study of T cell responses to AZD1222 COVID-19 vaccine. The repertoire was sequenced with immunoSEQ multiplex PCR; TCRdb's copy has only in-frame clones and lacks some. The sample lists around 150,000 clones; around 88% were seen once. The specimen comprised peripheral blood, sampled on day 0 of AZD1222 vaccination. The source of these receptors is an adult in good health.

The chain has TRBV14 and TRBJ1-6; no firm D call. The CDR3 contains 15 residues. The germline gives CDR1 SGHDN, CDR2 FVKESK. The ends were cut back, 0 bases at V and 7 bases at J, with 10 bases in the middle. As DNA, the CDR3 is TGTGCCAGCAGCCAAGAGAGAGGGTGGAATTCACCCCTCCACTTT. It encodes CASSQERGWNSPLHF.

This sequence joins TRBV21-1 and TRBJ1-2; the D call of TRBD1 is as the table states it, not checked on the DNA. TRBV21-1 is shown as a pseudogene. The CDR3 has 17 residues. CDR3 bases: TGTGCCAGCAGCAAAGGGACAGGGGGGGAGGCTAACTATGGCTACACCTTC. Translated: CASSKGTGGEANYGYTF.

In its sample, this clone was seen once. The chain is built from TRBV5-8 and TRBJ2-1, with D tentatively TRBD1 or TRBD2 (6 bases each). The CDR3 has 14 amino acids. Germline CDR1 SGHTS, CDR2 YDEGEE. The ends were cut back, 4 bases at V and 4 bases at J, with 12 bases in the middle. The CDR3 is CASSGGGIYNEQFF. Here the CDR3 DNA reads TGTGCCAGCAGCGGGGGCGGGATTTACAATGAGCAGTTCTTC.

This clone was seen just once. This chain links TRBV2 with TRBJ2-5, with D possibly being TRBD2 (6 bases). The CDR3 has 13 residues. Germline V gene data show CDR1 as SNHLY and CDR2 as FYNNEI. Trimming pared 1 base from V and 7 bases from J, leaving 10 bases between. CDR3 coding DNA: TGTGCCAGCAGTGAAGTACTCGGGGGGACCCAGTACTTC. Translating gives CASSEVLGGTQYF.

This rearrangement joins TRBV10-3 to TRBJ1-3; D is ambiguous. The germline V gene has CDR1 ENHRY and CDR2 SYGVKD. The CDR3 is made up of 17 amino acids. The V gene lost 3 bases and the J gene lost 3 bases, with 18 bases spanning the gap. CDR3 sequence: CAISDYIARTNGNTIYF. The CDR3 coding sequence is TGTGCCATCAGTGACTACATCGCTAGAACTAATGGAAACACCATATATTTT.

The V call is TRBV19, the J call TRBJ2-2, with TRBD2 matching 12 bases. Losses at the gene ends were 5 bases for V and 5 bases for J; bases not matched to a gene: 12. Germline V gene lookup returns CDR1 LNHDA and CDR2 SQIVND (reference sequence). CDR3 size: 18 residues. The CDR3 nucleotides read TGTGCCAGTAGTGCCCGACTAGCGGGAGTATCGGGGACCGGGGAGCTGTTTTTT. It yields the protein CASSARLAGVSGTGELFF.

The gene calls are TRBV7-2 and TRBJ1-2; 10 positions match TRBD1. Per the germline V gene, CDR1 is SGHTA and CDR2 is FQGNSA. V lost 5 bases, J lost 12 bases, and 18 bases stayed unmatched. The CDR3 consists of 16 residues. CDR3 region: CASSPKTGRRDRGHTF. The CDR3 bases are TGTGCCAGCAGCCCAAAGACGGGACGCCGGGACAGGGGCCACACCTTC.

The rearrangement joins TRBV19 to TRBJ1-2, with a weak D call TRBD1 (5 bases). CDR1 is LNHDA, CDR2 SQIVND, per germline (reference sequence). This CDR3 region has 15 residues. Trimming stripped 4 bases from V and 0 bases from J, with 12 bases between. CDR3 nucleotides: TGTGCCAGTAGTACAACAGGTACTTCTAACTATGGCTACACCTTC. It yields the protein CASSTTGTSNYGYTF. The full variable domain, its missing parts supplied by reference TRBV19 and TRBJ1-2, is DGGITQSPKYLFRKEGQNVTLSCEQNLNHDAMYWYRQDPGQGLRLIYYSQIVNDFQKGDIAEGYSVSREKKESFPLTVTSAQKNPTAFYLCASSTTGTSNYGYTFGSGTRLTVV.

CDR3 nucleotide sequence: TGTGCCAGCAGCCCGACAACCAGGAGCTCCTACGAGCAGTACTTC. As protein: CASSPTTRSSYEQYF. V is TRBV9 and J is TRBJ2-7, with D unresolved. The germline V and J ends were trimmed by 4 bases and 0 bases, with 14 bases remaining between them. This CDR3 contains 15 residues. Germline CDR1 SGDLS, CDR2 YYNGEE.

The chain joins TRBV5-1 to TRBJ1-2; 10 bases are shared with TRBD1. The V gene end was trimmed by 3 bases and the J gene end by 4 bases; junction bases not matched to a gene: 3. Germline lookup yields CDR1 SGHRS and CDR2 YFSETQ. The CDR3 consists of 14 residues. CDR3 sequence: CASSSGQGLYGYTF. The CDR3 bases are TGCGCCAGCAGCTCGGGACAGGGGCTCTATGGCTACACCTTC.

This sequence joins TRBV14 and TRBJ1-4, with 7 bases that match TRBD1. This CDR3 region has 14 residues. Germline V lookup: CDR1 SGHDN, CDR2 FVKESK. Germline trimming cut 0 bases from V and 7 bases from J; bases unmatched to any gene: 2. CDR3 sequence (DNA): TGTGCCAGCAGCCAAGATTACAGGGGTGAAAAACTGTTTTTT. Its translation is CASSQDYRGEKLFF.

Regarding this clone: The junction and the germline gene differ at one end; a read error may be behind it. V gene TRBV19 combines with J gene TRBJ1-1, with D possibly TRBD1 on 6 matching bases. CDR1 is LNHDA and CDR2 is SQIVND in the germline V gene (reference sequence). This CDR3 has 12 amino acids. CDR3 sequence (DNA): TGTGCCAGTAGTATCGGGGGCCCGACGATCTACTTT. Encoded protein: CASSIGGPTIYF.

The chain uses TRBV11-3 and TRBJ1-2; 9 nucleotides align to TRBD1. Germline V gene data show CDR1 as SGHNT and CDR2 as YENEEA. V was clipped by 6 bases and J by 7 bases; unmatched bases: 3. The CDR3 extends over 12 amino acids. The CDR3 DNA is TGTGCCAGCAGGGACAGGGGTGGTGGCTACACCTTC. Translated, it gives CASRDRGGGYTF.

The V call is TRBV6-2 or TRBV6-3, the J call TRBJ1-1, with 7 nucleotides matching TRBD1. V was pared by 6 bases and J by 6 bases, with 10 bases of the junction left unmatched. The CDR3 is 14 amino acids. Looked up from germline, CDR1 is MNHEY and CDR2 is SVGEGT. CDR3 DNA: TGTGCCAGCAGCCTCTCCTCAGGGGGAGCTGAAGCTTTCTTT. Its translation: CASSLSSGGAEAFF.